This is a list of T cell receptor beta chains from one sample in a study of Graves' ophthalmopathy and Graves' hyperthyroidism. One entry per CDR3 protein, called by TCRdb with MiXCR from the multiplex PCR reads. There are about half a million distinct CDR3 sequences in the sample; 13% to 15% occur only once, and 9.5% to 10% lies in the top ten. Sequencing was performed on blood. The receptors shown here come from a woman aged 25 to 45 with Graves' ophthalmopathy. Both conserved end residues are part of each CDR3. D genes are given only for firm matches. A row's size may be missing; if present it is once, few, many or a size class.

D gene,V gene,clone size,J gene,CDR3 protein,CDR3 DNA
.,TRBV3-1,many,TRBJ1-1,CASSQWGGDTEAFF,TGTGCCAGCAGCCAATGGGGCGGGGACACTGAAGCTTTCTTT
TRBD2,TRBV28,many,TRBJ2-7,CASSYQRELGGYEQYF,TGTGCCAGCAGTTATCAGCGGGAGCTCGGGGGTTACGAGCAGTACTTC
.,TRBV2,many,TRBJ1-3,CAGRRSSGNTIYF,TGTGCCGGCCGACGGAGCTCTGGAAACACCATATATTTT
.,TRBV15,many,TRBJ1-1,CATSVRTMNTEAFF,TGTGCCACCAGCGTGCGGACTATGAACACTGAAGCTTTCTTT
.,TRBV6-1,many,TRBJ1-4,CASSGQATNEKLFF,TGTGCCAGCAGTGGACAAGCAACTAATGAAAAACTGTTTTTT
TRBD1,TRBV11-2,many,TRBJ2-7,CASSSRDRGHEQYF,TGTGCCAGCAGCTCCCGGGACAGGGGGCACGAGCAGTACTTC
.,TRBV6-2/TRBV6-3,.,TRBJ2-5,CASSWGTLGETQYF,TGTGCCAGCAGCTGGGGGACGCTTGGGGAGACCCAGTACTTC
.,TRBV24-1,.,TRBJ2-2,CATRDLANTGELFF,TGTGCCACCAGGGACCTTGCGAACACCGGGGAGCTGTTTTTT
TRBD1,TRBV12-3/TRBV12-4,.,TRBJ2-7,CASSFMDRGYEQYF,TGTGCCAGCAGTTTCATGGACAGGGGATACGAGCAGTACTTC
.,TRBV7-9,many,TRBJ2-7,CASSGRGRHEQYF,TGTGCCAGCAGCGGGAGGGGGCGACACGAGCAGTACTTC
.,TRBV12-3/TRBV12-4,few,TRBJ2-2,CASSPRTGVGELFF,TGTGCCAGCAGTCCCCGGACGGGAGTCGGGGAGCTGTTTTTT
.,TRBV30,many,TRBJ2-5,CAWSVGYQETQYF,TGTGCCTGGAGTGTAGGATACCAAGAGACCCAGTACTTC
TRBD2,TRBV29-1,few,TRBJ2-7,CSVEVGASGYEQYF,TGCAGCGTTGAAGTAGGAGCTAGCGGCTACGAGCAGTACTTC
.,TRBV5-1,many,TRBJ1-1,CASSLDGNSYMNTEAFF,TGCGCCAGCAGCTTGGACGGTAATTCCTACATGAACACTGAAGCTTTCTTT
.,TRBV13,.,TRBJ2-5,CASSTSSRETQYF,TGTGCCAGCAGCACCTCTAGCAGGGAGACCCAGTACTTC
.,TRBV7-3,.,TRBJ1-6,CASSLIGEGSPLHF,TGTGCCAGCAGCTTAATCGGGGAGGGATCACCCCTCCACTTT
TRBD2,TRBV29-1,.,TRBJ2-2,CSVPRTGGAGELFF,TGCAGCGTCCCCCGGACGGGAGGGGCCGGGGAGCTGTTTTTT
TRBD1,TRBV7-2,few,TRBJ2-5,CASSWDSRLLQETQYF,TGTGCCAGCAGTTGGGACAGCCGCCTACTCCAAGAGACCCAGTACTTC
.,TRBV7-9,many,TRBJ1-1,CTSRRQNTEAFF,TGTACCAGCAGAAGACAGAACACTGAAGCTTTCTTT
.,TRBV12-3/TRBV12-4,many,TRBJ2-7,CASSLSGYEQYF,TGTGCCAGCAGTTTGAGCGGCTACGAGCAGTACTTC
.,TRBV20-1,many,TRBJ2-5,CSATRQLQETQYF,TGCAGTGCGACACGACAGCTTCAAGAGACCCAGTACTTC
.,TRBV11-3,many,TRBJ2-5,CASSRDSPQETQYF,TGTGCCAGCAGCCGGGACTCCCCTCAAGAGACCCAGTACTTC
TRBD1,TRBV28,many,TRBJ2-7,CASSQGRQGAWGEQYF,TGTGCCAGCAGTCAGGGGCGACAGGGGGCGTGGGGTGAGCAGTACTTC
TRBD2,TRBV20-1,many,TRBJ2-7,CSAGDLKLAGDYEQYF,TGCAGTGCTGGAGATCTAAAACTAGCGGGGGACTACGAGCAGTACTTC
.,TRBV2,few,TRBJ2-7,CASSEDRGGSYEQYF,TGTGCCAGCAGTGAAGACAGGGGAGGCTCCTACGAGCAGTACTTC
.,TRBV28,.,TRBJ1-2,CASSFVSNYGYTF,TGTGCCAGCAGTTTTGTCAGTAACTATGGTTACACCTTC
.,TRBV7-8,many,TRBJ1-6,CASSLAVSYNSPLHF,TGTGCCAGCAGCTTAGCTGTCAGCTATAATTCACCCCTCCACTTT
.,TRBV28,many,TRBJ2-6,CASSQRRAGANVLTF,TGTGCCAGCAGCCAAAGGAGGGCTGGGGCCAACGTCCTGACTTTC
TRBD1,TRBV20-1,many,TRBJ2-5,CSAKGTGIVPYQETQYF,TGCAGTGCTAAAGGGACAGGGATCGTCCCGTACCAAGAGACCCAGTACTTC
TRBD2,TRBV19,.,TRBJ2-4,CASRNTGLAGVGLAKNIQYF,TGTGCCAGTAGAAACACAGGACTAGCGGGAGTGGGACTAGCCAAAAACATTCAGTACTTC
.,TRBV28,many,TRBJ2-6,CASSFLAGWGANVLTF,TGTGCCAGCAGTTTCCTTGCAGGGTGGGGGGCCAACGTCCTGACTTTC
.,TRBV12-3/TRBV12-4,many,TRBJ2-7,CASSPNWGLEQYF,TGTGCCAGCAGTCCCAACTGGGGGCTCGAGCAGTACTTC
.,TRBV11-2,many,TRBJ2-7,CASSSRLGPSEQYF,TGTGCCAGCAGCTCCAGACTAGGTCCCTCCGAGCAGTACTTC
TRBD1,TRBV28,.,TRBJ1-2,CASSPDREANYGYTF,TGTGCCAGCAGTCCCGACAGGGAAGCTAACTATGGCTACACCTTC
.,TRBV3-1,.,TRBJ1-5,CASSQGHSNQPQHF,TGTGCCAGCAGCCAAGGGCATAGCAATCAGCCCCAGCATTTT
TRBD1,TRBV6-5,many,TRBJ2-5,CASSYSLGDRVIETQYF,TGTGCCAGCAGTTACTCCCTCGGGGACAGGGTGATAGAGACCCAGTACTTC
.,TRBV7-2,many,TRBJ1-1,CASSYQRDTEAFF,TGTGCCAGCAGCTATCAGCGGGACACTGAAGCTTTCTTT
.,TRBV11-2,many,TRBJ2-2,CASSLRGANTGELFF,TGTGCCAGCAGCCTCAGGGGCGCGAACACCGGGGAGCTGTTTTTT
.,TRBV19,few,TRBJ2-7,CARRSYEQYF,TGTGCCAGAAGGAGCTACGAGCAGTACTTC